This T cell receptor beta chain was recorded in a study of T cell responses to AZD1222 COVID-19 vaccine. Study in general: The analysis combined second doses at about 4 or about 12 weeks. Findings and limits, study-wide: Reportedly, close to half of spike-specific TCRs are directed against unmutated variant regions. Baseline testing showed seropositivity in only six or seven AZD1222 recipients.

Clones were sequenced by immunoSEQ multiplex PCR, and TCRdb holds only the in-frame ones, with some missing. The sample holds roughly 130,000 clones, 80% to 90% seen once. Germline CDR1 is LNHDA and CDR2 is SQIVND (reference sequence). Trimming removed 3 bases at V and 5 bases at J, with 8 bases between. The CDR3 has 12 residues. A note on this clone: Its antigen is currently unknown.

The input for sequencing was peripheral blood, taken on day 0 of AZD1222 vaccination. The V and J genes are TRBV19 and TRBJ2-7; maybe TRBD2 (5 bases). The origin of this receptor is an adult in good health. The chain's CDR3 is CASSMSSHEQYF. DNA for the CDR3: TGTGCCAGTAGTATGTCTAGCCACGAGCAGTACTTC.